This TCR beta chain was identified during a study of blood T cell repertoires in COVID-19. Study at large: Sites in the United States, Italy and Spain provided acute and convalescent COVID-19 samples. T cells, B-cell-depleted T cells, or PBMCs provided the cDNA or gDNA that served as material.

Authors' analysis steps: The assay estimated nucleated cells by amplifying reference gene primers. Using immunoSEQ multiplex PCR, the repertoire was profiled, and TCRdb retains in-frame clones only, with some absent. The D gene and trimming were derived from the DNA, and the V and J assignments and clone size from that table. The sample yields about 140,000 clones, just under 90% seen once. V dropped 3 bases and J dropped 4 bases, with 19 bases sitting between them. CDR3 length: 18 amino acids. CDR1 and CDR2 from the germline V gene are KGHSH and LQKENI. The specimen sequenced was peripheral blood. The rearrangement uses TRBV18 and TRBJ1-6; D gene uncertain. This receptor was obtained from a woman of 80 years or more with acute or convalescent COVID-19. This CDR3 is CASSPISVTVDYNSPLHF. CDR3 in DNA: TGTGCCAGCTCACCGATATCCGTAACAGTGGATTATAATTCACCCCTCCACTTT.